This T cell receptor (beta chain) was retrieved from a study of blood T cell repertoires in COVID-19 (dated by TCRdb to the early 2020s). About the investigation overall: Collaborator samples came from the United States, Italy and Spain and covered acute and convalescent phases of COVID-19. The material from the prospective study consisted of cDNA or gDNA derived from T cells, B-cell-depleted T cells, or PBMCs. Deeply sampled blood TCRbeta repertoires from subjects exposed to, actively infected with, or recovered from COVID-19 were included in the dataset. The repertoires were released in a freely available public database meant as a resource for research on the immune response to SARS-CoV-2. The samples were drawn from two sources: the first 160 participants of the ongoing ImmuneRACE study, and over 950 subjects contributed by 6 global collaborators. A de-identified subject ID, COVID-19 status, age in years and sex were almost always included in the sample metadata. Where HLA class I and class II types were available, the types were taken from metadata supplied by the sample provider, not from assay-based typing. The full study reports these points: How much clinical and demographic metadata was included differed by source and by participant, and the metadata was provided uncurated.

Each collaborating institution followed its own protocols to collect whole blood in K2EDTA tubes. Collaborator samples were shipped for TCRbeta analysis as frozen whole blood, isolated PBMCs, or DNA extracted from either sample type. TCRbeta CDR3 regions were amplified from genomic DNA by means of the immunoSEQ Assay, a bias-controlled multiplex PCR. As for how the authors treated the data: The number of nucleated cells in each sample was estimated by amplification of reference gene primers within the assay. To quantify the absolute abundance of each unique TCRbeta CDR3 rearrangement, sequence reads were collapsed and filtered. For each sample, productive Simpson clonality was calculated as the square root of Simpson's diversity index over productive rearrangements. The table comes from immuneACCESS by way of TCRdb, which keeps in-frame sequences with V and J called. Part of the clones is missing from these tables; in studies checked, under half for an unresolved V gene and the rest for unknown reasons. V and J calls and clone size follow that table, whereas D and trimming were derived from the DNA. Here the sample has under 250,000 clones; around 90% occur a single time. 1.2% to 1.5% of the sample comes from the top ten.

From the cysteine through the phenylalanine, the CDR3 covers 14 amino acids. The only DNA kept is the CDR3, 42 bases in frame from the first base. From a lookup of the germline V gene (reference sequence), CDR1 and CDR2 are SEHNR and FQNEAQ. V loses 5 bases of germline sequence and J loses 0 bases, and the interval between the two ends is 8 bases. Note on this clone: Its target antigen remains unknown. No clone much larger than this one lies a single base away; base qualities are absent.

The chain is encoded by TRBV7-9 joined to TRBJ1-3; the D segment cannot be called with confidence. This TCR was sampled from a man of 80 years or more with acute or convalescent COVID-19. The source material was peripheral blood. The CDR3 is CASSTPGSGNTIYF. The DNA is TGTGCCAGCAGCACCCCCGGCTCTGGAAACACCATATATTTT.